What follows are 15 T cell receptor beta chains derived from one specimen sequenced in a study of graft-versus-host responses after intestinal transplantation. Their target antigens are unknown. Data came from immunoSEQ multiplex PCR; TCRdb stores just in-frame clones and leaves some out. The sample has about 100,000 clones; 75% to 95% are singletons. Source: unstimulated CD8+ T cells sorted from spleen or lymph node cells, taken before intestinal transplant. Source of these receptors: a human donor who received an intestinal transplant.

The chain combines TRBV4-1 with TRBJ2-7, with unresolved D. The germline CDR1 and CDR2 sequences are MGHRA and YSYEKL. V was clipped by 4 bases and J by 3 bases, with 13 bases between them. The length of the CDR3 is 14 residues. CDR3 protein: CASSPDTVFYEQYF. The CDR3 nucleotides are TGCGCCAGCAGCCCTGACACGGTTTTCTACGAGCAGTACTTC.

The chain uses TRBV27 and TRBJ2-7; 7 nucleotides match TRBD2. Germline loops: CDR1 MNHEY, CDR2 SMNVEV (reference sequence). After removal of 3 bases from V and 7 bases from J, the junction contained 9 bases not matched to a gene. The CDR3 covers 14 residues. In DNA, the CDR3 is TGTGCCAGCAGTTTTTCGGGCGGGAGCGGGGAGCAGTACTTC. Protein: CASSFSGGSGEQYF.

The rearrangement links TRBV5-6 to TRBJ2-7; possible D gene TRBD2, 6 bases. Trimming removed 3 bases at V and 0 bases at J, with 13 bases between. This CDR3 is built from 15 residues. Per the germline V gene, CDR1 is SGHDT and CDR2 is YYEEEE. The CDR3, as DNA: TGTGCCAGCAGCTCAATAGCGGAAAACTCCTACGAGCAGTACTTC. Amino acid sequence: CASSSIAENSYEQYF.

The chain has TRBV5-6 and TRBJ2-5; 10 positions match TRBD1. Germline CDR1 SGHDT, CDR2 YYEEEE. J lost 3 bases, V lost 4 bases, and 3 bases had no gene match. The CDR3 has 14 amino acids. The DNA of the CDR3 is TGTGCCAGCAGCACGACAGGGGGCAAAGAGACCCAGTACTTC. It yields the protein CASSTTGGKETQYF.

The chain links TRBV27 to TRBJ2-2, with 7 bases fitting TRBD1. With V trimmed by 4 bases and J by 1 base, 3 bases remained unmatched. Germline V CDR1 and CDR2: MNHEY, SMNVEV (reference sequence). The CDR3 has 15 amino acids. CDR3 loop: CASSWGQMNTGELFF. The CDR3 coding sequence is TGTGCCAGCAGTTGGGGACAGATGAACACCGGGGAGCTGTTTTTT.

This clone was counted only a few times. The chain is built from TRBV27 and TRBJ1-5; no firm D call. The CDR3 covers 13 residues. In germline, CDR1 is MNHEY, CDR2 SMNVEV (reference sequence). Trimming took off 2 bases at V and 6 bases at J, with 8 bases between the two ends. This CDR3 is CASSLQWSQPQHF. The CDR3 DNA reads TGTGCCAGCAGTTTACAATGGTCTCAGCCCCAGCATTTT.

The V gene is TRBV27, the J gene TRBJ2-3; 11 positions agree with TRBD2. The V gene's germline CDR1 is MNHEY and CDR2 SMNVEV (reference sequence). Trimming removed 7 bases from V and 3 bases from J; junction bases left unmatched: 9. There are 16 residues in the CDR3. CDR3 protein: CASTPAGTSGTDTQYF. CDR3 sequence (DNA): TGTGCCAGCACCCCGGCCGGGACTAGCGGAACAGATACGCAGTATTTT.

This sequence joins TRBV29-1 and TRBJ2-6; TRBD1 might be the D (5 bases). The CDR3 length is 14 residues. Between the trimmed V and J ends, which lost 3 bases and 3 bases, there was a span of 9 bases. Germline loops: CDR1 SQVTM, CDR2 ANQGSEA. The CDR3 reads CSVDQGNGANVLTF. For the CDR3, the DNA is TGCAGCGTTGATCAGGGTAATGGGGCCAACGTCCTGACTTTC.

The DNA for the CDR3 is TGCGCCAGCAGTTATACGGACGAGCAGTTCTTC. The encoded protein is CASSYTDEQFF. The rearrangement links TRBV5-1 to TRBJ2-1; no clear D gene. This CDR3 spans 11 amino acids. Germline lookup yields CDR1 SGHRS and CDR2 YFSETQ. Trimming stripped 5 bases from V and 10 bases from J, with 10 bases between.

The rearrangement uses TRBV5-6 and TRBJ2-7, with 11 positions matching TRBD1. The CDR3 loop spans 15 amino acids. V lost 0 bases to trimming and J lost 6 bases; unmatched junction nucleotides: 5. Germline V gene lookup returns CDR1 SGHDT and CDR2 YYEEEE. The CDR3 nucleotides are TGTGCCAGCAGCTTGGATGGACAGGGGGCAGTCGAGCAGTACTTC. As protein: CASSLDGQGAVEQYF.

The CDR3 bases are TGTGCCAGCAGCCCGCTAACTAGCGGGTCCTACAATGAGCAGTTCTTC. Its translation is CASSPLTSGSYNEQFF. The chain joins TRBV7-6 to TRBJ2-1, with TRBD2 matching 9 bases. Germline V gene sequence: CDR1 SGHVS, CDR2 FNYEAQ. The CDR3 runs 16 residues. V shed 5 bases, J shed 1 base, and the junction held 6 bases outside the gene matches.

This clone showed up just once. The V call is TRBV28, the J call TRBJ1-1, with TRBD1 as a possible D gene (6 bases). Germline V lookup: CDR1 MDHEN, CDR2 SYDVKM. Trimming removed 3 bases from V and 3 bases from J, with 20 bases in between. This CDR3 has 17 residues. In DNA form, the CDR3 reads TGTGCCAGCAGTTTCGGTTTCCAGGGGTCTTCATACACTGAAGCTTTCTTT. It codes for CASSFGFQGSSYTEAFF.

This sequence joins TRBV14 and TRBJ2-3; D gene uncertain. There are 12 residues in the CDR3. The germline CDR1 and CDR2 sequences are SGHDN and FVKESK. Trimming took 5 bases from V and 2 from J, leaving 5 bases between them. The CDR3 spells CASSSHTDTQYF. The DNA for the CDR3 is TGTGCCAGCAGCTCCCACACAGATACGCAGTATTTT.

The chain joins TRBV9 to TRBJ2-1; possible D gene TRBD2, 6 bases. V was pared by 0 bases and J by 2 bases, with 9 bases between. Germline CDR1 and CDR2: SGDLS and YYNGEE. CDR3 length: 15 residues. The CDR3 nucleotides read TGTGCCAGCAGCGTAGCCGGGGGTACCTACAATGAGCAGTTCTTC. It yields the protein CASSVAGGTYNEQFF.

The V call is TRBV4-2, the J call TRBJ1-5; D is unclear. The germline V gene has CDR1 LGHNA and CDR2 YNFKEQ. This CDR3 region has 16 residues. Trimming stripped 0 bases from V and 0 bases from J, with 9 bases between. CDR3 sequence (DNA): TGTGCCAGCAGCCAAGAAGCTCCCGATAGCAATCAGCCCCAGCATTTT. As protein: CASSQEAPDSNQPQHF.